The entry below describes one T cell receptor (beta chain). Trimming left V 5 bases short and J 0 bases short, with 8 bases between. Germline V gives CDR1 SNHLY, CDR2 FYNNEI. The CDR3 is 14 amino acids. The record originates from a study of blood T cell repertoires in COVID-19. Study-wide context: Researchers got acute and convalescent COVID-19 samples from the United States, Italy and Spain.

Authors' processing steps: Reference gene primer amplification gave estimated nucleated cell counts. TCRdb's copy holds only in-frame clones and misses some; the assay was immunoSEQ multiplex PCR. V and J calls and clone size are those listed in that table; D and trimming were worked out from the DNA. The sample has 140,000 to 150,000 clones, around 82% seen once. The TCR was taken from a woman in her forties or fifties with acute or convalescent COVID-19. Input material: peripheral blood. The V gene is TRBV2, the J gene TRBJ1-5; D is perhaps TRBD1 (6 bases). The CDR3 DNA reads as TGTGCCAGCAGTAAACAGGGTAGCAATCAGCCCCAGCATTTT. Protein sequence: CASSKQGSNQPQHF.